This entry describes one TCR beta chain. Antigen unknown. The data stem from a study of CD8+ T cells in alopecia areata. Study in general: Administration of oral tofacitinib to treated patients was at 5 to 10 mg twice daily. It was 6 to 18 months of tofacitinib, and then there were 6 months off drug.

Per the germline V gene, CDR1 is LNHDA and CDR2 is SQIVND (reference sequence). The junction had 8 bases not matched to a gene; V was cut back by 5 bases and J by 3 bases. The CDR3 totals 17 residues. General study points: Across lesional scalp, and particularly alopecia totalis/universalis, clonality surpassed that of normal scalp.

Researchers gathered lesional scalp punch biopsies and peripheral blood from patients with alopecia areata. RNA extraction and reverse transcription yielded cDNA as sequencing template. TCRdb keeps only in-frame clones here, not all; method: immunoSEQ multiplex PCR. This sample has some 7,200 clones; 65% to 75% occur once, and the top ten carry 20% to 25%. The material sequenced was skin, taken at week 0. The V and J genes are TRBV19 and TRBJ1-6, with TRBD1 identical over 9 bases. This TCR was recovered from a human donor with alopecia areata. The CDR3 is CASSAITGGGYNSPLHF. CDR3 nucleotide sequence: TGTGCCAGTAGTGCCATCACAGGGGGCGGCTATAATTCACCCCTCCACTTT. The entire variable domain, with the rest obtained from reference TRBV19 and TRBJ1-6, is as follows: DGGITQSPKYLFRKEGQNVTLSCEQNLNHDAMYWYRQDPGQGLRLIYYSQIVNDFQKGDIAEGYSVSREKKESFPLTVTSAQKNPTAFYLCASSAITGGGYNSPLHFGNGTRLTVT.